Presented here are 10 T cell receptor beta chains from one specimen sequenced in a study of Ad26.COV2.S vaccination and SARS-CoV-2 variants. The protocol was immunoSEQ multiplex PCR, while the TCRdb copy is restricted to in-frame clones and leaves out a portion. The table has 440,000 or so clones, around 91% seen once. Treatment reported: roughly 19 received Ad26.COV2.S at low or high dose, single or two shots; roughly 5 received placebo; per-sample allocation not given. Collection of the samples took place on day 63 after the first injection of vaccine or placebo. The sequenced sample was peripheral blood, obtained in a trial of Ad26.COV2.S vaccine versus placebo. Source of these receptors: a person between 18 and 65 years old who received the Ad26.COV2.S COVID-19 vaccine or a placebo.

The chain joins TRBV5-6 to TRBJ1-6; tentatively, D is TRBD1 (5 bases). The germline V gene encodes CDR1 SGHDT and CDR2 YYEEEE. The CDR3 is 17 residues long. Trimming shortened V by 4 bases and J by 0 bases, and 14 bases separated the two germline ends. The CDR3 DNA reads TGTGCCAGCAGCGGCGGGACCCTGAGCTCCTATAATTCACCCCTCCACTTT. It translates to CASSGGTLSSYNSPLHF.

This clone came up a few times. The rearrangement joins TRBV6-2 or TRBV6-3 to TRBJ2-7; D is uncertain. Germline V CDR1 and CDR2: MNHEY, SVGEGT. This CDR3 contains 15 residues. V lost 0 bases and J 3 bases, leaving 12 bases between the germline ends. The CDR3 bases are TGTGCCAGCAGTTACTCGATTGGGGAAGGCTACGAGCAGTACTTC. It specifies CASSYSIGEGYEQYF.

This chain uses TRBV5-1 with TRBJ1-5, with D perhaps matching TRBD1 (6 bases). Germline V CDR1 and CDR2: SGHRS, YFSETQ. V dropped 0 bases and J dropped 2 bases, with 15 bases sitting between them. There are 17 residues in the CDR3. CDR3 amino acids: CASSLVAGAFRNQPQHF. The CDR3 coding sequence is TGCGCCAGCAGCTTGGTTGCAGGGGCATTTCGCAATCAGCCCCAGCATTTT. The variable domain in full, completed from reference TRBV5-1 and TRBJ1-5, reads KAGVTQTPRYLIKTRGQQVTLSCSPISGHRSVSWYQQTPGQGLQFLFEYFSETQRNKGNFPGRFSGRQFSNSRSEMNVSTLELGDSALYLCASSLVAGAFRNQPQHFGDGTRLSIL.

This clone was detected a few times. This chain joins TRBV27 and TRBJ2-7; tentative D call: TRBD1 (6 bases). CDR1 and CDR2 (germline): MNHEY, SMNVEV (reference sequence). The CDR3 loop spans 16 amino acids. Trimming pared 3 bases from V and 3 bases from J, leaving 18 bases between. The CDR3 DNA sequence: TGTGCCAGCAGTTTCTCGTCAGGGGAAAAAGGCTACGAGCAGTACTTC. Its protein is CASSFSSGEKGYEQYF.

The V call is TRBV27, the J call TRBJ2-1; TRBD1 agrees at 9 bases. The CDR3 has 16 residues. Germline-derived CDR1 and CDR2 are MNHEY and SMNVEV (reference sequence). V dropped 5 bases and J dropped 7; count of bases not matched to a gene: 12. The CDR3 reads CASSPGTGSRGNEQFF. The CDR3 DNA sequence: TGTGCCAGCAGTCCCGGGACAGGGTCGAGGGGGAATGAGCAGTTCTTC.

V usage is TRBV7-2 and J usage is TRBJ1-3, with D uncertain. CDR1 and CDR2 from the germline V gene are SGHTA and FQGNSA. Trimming cost V 5 bases and J 4 bases, with 9 bases left between them. CDR3 length: 13 residues. The CDR3, as DNA: TGTGCCAGCAGCCCCCGCATCGGAAACACCATATATTTT. Its translation is CASSPRIGNTIYF.

The V gene is TRBV19, the J gene TRBJ2-5; D might be TRBD1 (5 bases). The CDR3 has 14 residues. Germline CDR1 LNHDA, CDR2 SQIVND (reference sequence). V lost 4 bases and J 4 bases, leaving 13 bases between the germline ends. CDR3 bases: TGTGCCAGTAGTAGAGCAGGGTTGGGAGAGACCCAGTACTTC. Encoded protein: CASSRAGLGETQYF. Using reference TRBV19 and TRBJ2-5 for the parts outside the CDR3, the full variable domain is DGGITQSPKYLFRKEGQNVTLSCEQNLNHDAMYWYRQDPGQGLRLIYYSQIVNDFQKGDIAEGYSVSREKKESFPLTVTSAQKNPTAFYLCASSRAGLGETQYFGPGTRLLVL.

The chain couples TRBV6-2 or TRBV6-3 to TRBJ2-2; 15 bases are shared with TRBD2. V gave up 4 bases and J gave up 5 bases; unmatched junction bases: 2. CDR3 length equals 16 residues. Germline CDR1 reads MNHEY; CDR2 reads SVGEGT. The DNA of the CDR3 is TGTGCCAGCAGTTCCGGGACTAGCGGGAGGACCGGGGAGCTGTTTTTT. It codes for CASSSGTSGRTGELFF.

This chain uses TRBV2 with TRBJ2-7; D may be TRBD1 (6 bases). Germline lookup yields CDR1 SNHLY and CDR2 FYNNEI. V dropped 5 bases and J dropped 2 bases, with 16 bases sitting between them. The CDR3 is 15 amino acids. CDR3 sequence: CASSQAQGIPYEQYF. Here the CDR3 DNA reads TGTGCCAGCAGTCAGGCACAGGGCATTCCCTACGAGCAGTACTTC. Supplemented by reference TRBV2 and TRBJ2-7, the full variable domain reads EPEVTQTPSHQVTQMGQEVILRCVPISNHLYFYWYRQILGQKVEFLVSFYNNEISEKSEIFDDQFSVERPDGSNFTLKIRSTKLEDSAMYFCASSQAQGIPYEQYFGPGTRLTVT.

The V and J genes are TRBV30 and TRBJ1-5; D call uncertain. There are 13 residues in the CDR3. The V end lost 5 bases, the J end lost 2 bases, and 10 bases lay between the germline ends. Germline CDR1 GTSNPN, CDR2 SVGIG (reference sequence). The CDR3 protein is CAWSGWGNQPQHF. DNA of the CDR3: TGTGCCTGGTCGGGGTGGGGCAATCAGCCCCAGCATTTT.